The subject of this entry is one T cell receptor beta chain. The CDR3 runs to 13 residues. The germline V gene encodes CDR1 MDHEN and CDR2 SYDVKM. No DNA is given; TCRdb re-called the 5' RACE reads and lists each CDR3 protein once. The table lists some 150,000 distinct CDR3 sequences. This sample was included in a study of monozygotic twins with inflammatory bowel disease. The chain recombines TRBV28 with TRBJ2-7; the D call from TCRdb, TRBD2, cannot be confirmed without DNA. Sequenced input: blood. This TCR was sampled from a human donor with ulcerative colitis or Crohn's disease, or a healthy co-twin of an affected twin (not recorded which). CDR3 region: CASSHLPSYEQYF.